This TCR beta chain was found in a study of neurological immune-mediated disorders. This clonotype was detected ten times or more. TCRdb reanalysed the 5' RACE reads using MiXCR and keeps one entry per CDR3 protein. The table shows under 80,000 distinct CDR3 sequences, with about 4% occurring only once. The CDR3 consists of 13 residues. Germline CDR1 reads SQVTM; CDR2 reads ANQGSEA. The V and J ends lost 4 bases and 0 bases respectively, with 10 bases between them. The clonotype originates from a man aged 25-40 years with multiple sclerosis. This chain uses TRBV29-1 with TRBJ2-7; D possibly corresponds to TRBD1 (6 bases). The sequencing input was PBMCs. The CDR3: CSVGTDYSYEQYF. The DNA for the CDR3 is TGCAGCGTTGGGACAGATTACTCCTACGAGCAGTACTTC.